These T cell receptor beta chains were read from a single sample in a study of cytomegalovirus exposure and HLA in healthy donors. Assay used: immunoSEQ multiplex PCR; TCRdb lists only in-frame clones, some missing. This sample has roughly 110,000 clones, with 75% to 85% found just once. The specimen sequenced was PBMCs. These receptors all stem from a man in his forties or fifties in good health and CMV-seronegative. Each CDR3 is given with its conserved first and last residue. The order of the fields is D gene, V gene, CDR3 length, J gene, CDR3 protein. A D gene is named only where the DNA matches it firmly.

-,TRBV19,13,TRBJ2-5,CASRTLGQETQYF
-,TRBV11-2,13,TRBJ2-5,CATSSSNQETQYF
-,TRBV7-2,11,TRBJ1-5,CASSSNQPQHF
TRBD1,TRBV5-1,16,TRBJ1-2,CASSGGQGPSNYGYTF
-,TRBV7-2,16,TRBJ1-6,CASSLEGGWGNSPLHF
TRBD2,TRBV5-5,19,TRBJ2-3,CASSRDGTSGSYSTDTQYF
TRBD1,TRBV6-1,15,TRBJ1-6,CASRTSTGYNSPLHF
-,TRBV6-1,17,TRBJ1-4,CASSGGNGQPTNEKLFF
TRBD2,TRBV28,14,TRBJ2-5,CASRTSGVQETQYF
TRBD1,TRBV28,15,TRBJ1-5,CASRIGTGALGPQHF
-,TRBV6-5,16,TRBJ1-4,CASSYSMRTTNEKLFF
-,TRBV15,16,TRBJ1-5,CATSRDPALNNQPQHF
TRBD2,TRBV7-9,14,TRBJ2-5,CASSLDGGVETQYF
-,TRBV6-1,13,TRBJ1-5,CASSASGNQPQHF
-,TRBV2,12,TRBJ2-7,CAGQGYTYEQYF
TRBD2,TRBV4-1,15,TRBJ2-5,CASSWTSGTEETQYF
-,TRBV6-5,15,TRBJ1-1,CASSYQNTGVSEAFF
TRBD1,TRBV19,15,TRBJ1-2,CASSIATGPYYGYTF
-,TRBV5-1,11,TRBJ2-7,CASSAEDKRYF
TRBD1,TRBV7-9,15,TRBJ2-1,CASSFLQGYGNEQFF
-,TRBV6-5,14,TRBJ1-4,CASSSGSANEKLFF
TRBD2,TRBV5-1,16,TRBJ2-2,CASSLEAGADTGELFF
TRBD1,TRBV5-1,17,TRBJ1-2,CASSFYSTGGTRVGYTF
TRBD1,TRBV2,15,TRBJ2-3,CASSERTGKAATQYF
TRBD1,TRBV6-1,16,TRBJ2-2,CASSGRGQGFAGELFF
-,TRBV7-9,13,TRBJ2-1,CASSLTDHNEQFF
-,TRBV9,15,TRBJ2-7,CASSPPGTGLHEQYF
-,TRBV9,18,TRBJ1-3,CASSVAVTSGETGNTIYF